This T cell receptor beta chain emerged from a study of shared clonotypes between healthy human individuals. Study at large: A couple of female and a few male donors aged 18 to 49 were enrolled.

Sequenced by immunoSEQ multiplex PCR; TCRdb stores in-frame clones only, minus some. The table shows some 1 million clones, with roughly 70% occurring only once. Recent acute infections and vaccinations were absent in the healthy HIV-negative adult donors. Naive CD4+ cells were CD45RA-selected; the remaining cells were memory. CDR1 is KGHSH and CDR2 is LQKENI in the germline V gene. The CDR3 sequence is 17 residues long. V lost 6 bases to trimming and J lost 3 bases; unmatched junction nucleotides: 14. The sequenced material came from memory CD4+ T cells sorted from blood. As to subset: CD45RA-negative fraction. This sequence originates from a man aged 18 to 30 in good health. The chain recombines TRBV18 with TRBJ1-2, with TRBD1 matching over 9 bases. The chain's CDR3 is CASSLNAVQGADYGYTF. CDR3 coding DNA: TGTGCCAGCTCTCTCAACGCCGTACAGGGGGCCGACTATGGCTACACCTTC.